The 32 T cell receptor beta chains reported below all come from one sample, sequenced in a study of T cell responses to AZD1222 COVID-19 vaccine. Assay: immunoSEQ multiplex PCR; the TCRdb copy retains only in-frame clones and omits some. The table includes fewer than 150,000 clones, 85% to 95% detected once. Sequenced here: peripheral blood, sampled 28 days after the second AZD1222 dose. These receptors were taken from an adult who received the AZD1222 COVID-19 vaccine.

The chain uses TRBV7-3 and TRBJ2-5; a weak D match, TRBD1 (6 bases). V lost 2 bases and J 2 bases, leaving 12 bases between the germline ends. Per the germline V gene, CDR1 is SGHTA and CDR2 is FQGTGA. The length of the CDR3 is 15 residues. DNA for the CDR3: TGTGCCAGCAGCTTAGAACGGGACACACAAGAGACCCAGTACTTC. This encodes CASSLERDTQETQYF.

J is TRBJ1-2 and V is TRBV6-5; D uncertain. The CDR3 covers 13 residues. V gave up 2 bases and J gave up 4 bases, with 8 bases separating them. Germline assignment: CDR1 MNHEY and CDR2 SVGAGI. The DNA of the CDR3 is TGTGCCAGCAGTTACGGAGCCTCCTATGGCTACACCTTC. Translated: CASSYGASYGYTF.

This chain uses TRBV10-3 with TRBJ1-1; D is unclear. Germline V gives CDR1 ENHRY, CDR2 SYGVKD. This CDR3 is 13 amino acids long. The V and J ends lost 2 bases and 2 bases respectively, with 6 bases between them. In nucleotides, the CDR3 is TGTGCCATCAGTGAGCGGCACAACACTGAAGCTTTCTTT. Its translation is CAISERHNTEAFF.

This chain uses TRBV28 with TRBJ1-4, with a tentative D call TRBD1 (6 bases). This CDR3 comprises 14 residues. Trimming left V 3 bases short and J 5 bases short, with 10 bases between. Germline V CDR1 and CDR2: MDHEN, SYDVKM. The CDR3 loop reads CASSFPGQNEKLFF. In DNA, the CDR3 is TGTGCCAGCAGTTTCCCCGGACAGAATGAAAAACTGTTTTTT. The full variable domain, rest sourced from reference TRBV28 and TRBJ1-4, is DVKVTQSSRYLVKRTGEKVFLECVQDMDHENMFWYRQDPGLGLRLIYFSYDVKMKEKGDIPEGYSVSREKKERFSLILESASTNQTSMYLCASSFPGQNEKLFFGSGTQLSVL.

V is TRBV12-3 or TRBV12-4 and J is TRBJ2-7, with D possibly matching TRBD2 (5 bases). The length of the CDR3 is 13 residues. The V and J ends lost 6 bases and 0 bases respectively, with 9 bases between them. CDR3 loop: CASSSGISYEQYF. The CDR3, as DNA: TGTGCCAGCAGCTCCGGGATCTCCTACGAGCAGTACTTC.

The chain recombines TRBV5-4 with TRBJ1-2; a weak D match, TRBD1 (6 bases). CDR3 length: 16 residues. CDR1 is SGHNT and CDR2 is YYREEE in the germline V gene (reference sequence). The germline V and J ends were trimmed by 1 base and 1 base, with 14 bases remaining between them. The CDR3 sequence: CASSLPGESSNYGYTF. The CDR3 nucleotides are TGTGCCAGCAGCTTGCCAGGGGAGAGTAGTAACTATGGCTACACCTTC.

CDR3 DNA sequence: TGTGCCAGCTCACCACGTACTACAGCAGGTGAAAAACTGTTTTTT. Translation: CASSPRTTAGEKLFF. This chain uses TRBV18 with TRBJ1-4; no firm D call. Between the trimmed V and J ends, which lost 1 base and 7 bases, there was a span of 13 bases. The CDR3 has 15 amino acids. Per germline, CDR1 KGHSH and CDR2 LQKENI.

V gene TRBV4-2 combines with J gene TRBJ2-3; 7 bases align to TRBD2. Germline trimming cut 0 bases from V and 1 base from J; bases unmatched to any gene: 10. In germline, CDR1 is LGHNA, CDR2 YNFKEQ. This CDR3 is built from 18 residues. Here the CDR3 DNA reads TGTGCCAGCAGCCAAGATCACCTCGGGCTAGCGGGCACAGATACGCAGTATTTT. Translation: CASSQDHLGLAGTDTQYF.

The chain couples TRBV30 to TRBJ1-1; D is perhaps TRBD1 (5 bases). The germline V gene encodes CDR1 GTSNPN and CDR2 SVGIG (reference sequence). CDR3 length equals 15 residues. The V end lost 5 bases, the J end lost 1 base, and 17 bases lay between the germline ends. CDR3 sequence reads: CAWDSQGRRNTEAFF. As DNA, the CDR3 is TGTGCCTGGGACTCCCAGGGACGTCGGAACACTGAAGCTTTCTTT.

This chain uses TRBV6-1 with TRBJ1-5; 7 bases map to TRBD1. This CDR3 is built from 16 residues. In germline, CDR1 is MNHNS, CDR2 SASEGT. V shed 2 bases and J 1 base; nucleotides not matched to a gene: 5. For the CDR3, the DNA is TGTGCCAGCAGTGAACAGGGGGGAGGCAGCAATCAGCCCCAGCATTTT. As protein: CASSEQGGGSNQPQHF.

The genes are TRBV5-1 and TRBJ1-5; D unclear. The CDR3 totals 13 residues. The V gene lost 2 bases and the J gene lost 1 base, with 4 bases spanning the gap. The germline V gene encodes CDR1 SGHRS and CDR2 YFSETQ. The CDR3 is CASSFGSNQPQHF. In nucleotides, the CDR3 is TGCGCCAGCAGCTTTGGCAGCAATCAGCCCCAGCATTTT.

V is TRBV6-5 and J is TRBJ1-2; tentative D call: TRBD1 (6 bases). Germline assignment: CDR1 MNHEY and CDR2 SVGAGI. The germline V and J ends were trimmed by 5 bases and 0 bases, with 10 bases remaining between them. This CDR3 is built from 14 residues. The CDR3 protein is CASSKDSANYGYTF. CDR3 DNA: TGTGCCAGCAGTAAGGACAGCGCTAACTATGGCTACACCTTC.

The chain links TRBV6-6 to TRBJ1-4; D is unresolved. V lost 5 bases and J 4 bases, leaving 14 bases between the germline ends. CDR3 size: 15 residues. Germline assignment: CDR1 MNHNY and CDR2 SVGAGI (reference sequence). CDR3 coding DNA: TGTGCCAGCAGTCCACACGCGACTAATAATGAAAAACTGTTTTTT. Protein: CASSPHATNNEKLFF.

This chain connects TRBV23-1 to TRBJ1-1; maybe TRBD1 (6 bases). TRBV23-1 is an ORF, with its function uncertain. Trimming took off 7 bases at V and 2 bases at J, with 14 bases between the two ends. CDR3 length: 14 amino acids. Here the CDR3 DNA reads TGCGCCAGCATTAGACAGGAGTTAAACACTGAAGCTTTCTTT. Encoded protein: CASIRQELNTEAFF.

The chain couples TRBV7-6 to TRBJ1-3; the D is unclear. The CDR3 covers 16 residues. V lost 0 bases and J 0 bases, leaving 9 bases between the germline ends. Germline values: CDR1 SGHVS, CDR2 FNYEAQ. The CDR3, as DNA: TGTGCCAGCAGCTTAGCGCAAGGGATCTCTGGAAACACCATATATTTT. It codes for CASSLAQGISGNTIYF.

Of note for this clone: Other DNA sequences in the sample encode the same CDR3. This sequence joins TRBV12-3 or TRBV12-4 and TRBJ1-1, with D unclear. Trimming pared 5 bases from V and 5 bases from J, leaving 6 bases between. The CDR3 loop spans 11 amino acids. The CDR3 DNA reads as TGTGCCAGCAGTCTTGGGACTGAAGCTTTCTTT. Residues: CASSLGTEAFF.

This clone appeared a single time. CDR3: CASSDSGWAFF. DNA for the CDR3: TGCGCCAGCAGTGACTCAGGGTGGGCTTTCTTT. This chain links TRBV10-2 with TRBJ1-1, with D possibly TRBD1 on 5 matching bases. The CDR3 consists of 11 residues. Trimming took 3 bases from V and 11 from J, leaving 10 bases between them. Germline V gene sequence: CDR1 WSHSY, CDR2 SAAADI.

V usage is TRBV2 and J usage is TRBJ2-7; no clear D gene. CDR1 SNHLY and CDR2 FYNNEI come from the germline V gene. The CDR3 spans 14 residues. V dropped 2 bases and J dropped 2 bases, with 10 bases sitting between them. Here the CDR3 reads CASSELGEPYEQYF. CDR3 DNA sequence: TGTGCCAGCAGTGAACTTGGGGAACCCTACGAGCAGTACTTC. The complete variable domain, with remaining parts taken from reference TRBV2 and TRBJ2-7, reads EPEVTQTPSHQVTQMGQEVILRCVPISNHLYFYWYRQILGQKVEFLVSFYNNEISEKSEIFDDQFSVERPDGSNFTLKIRSTKLEDSAMYFCASSELGEPYEQYFGPGTRLTVT.

Here the CDR3 reads CASSLRQASNTGELFF. Written as DNA, the CDR3 is TGTGCCAGCAGCTTGAGACAGGCCTCAAACACCGGGGAGCTGTTTTTT. The rearrangement uses TRBV5-4 and TRBJ2-2, with a possible D match to TRBD1 (6 bases). The germline V gene has CDR1 SGHNT and CDR2 YYREEE (reference sequence). Trimming left V 1 base short and J 2 bases short, with 12 bases between. The CDR3 sequence is 16 residues long.

The chain carries TRBV11-3 and TRBJ2-1; TRBD2 agrees at 10 bases. In germline, CDR1 is SGHNT, CDR2 YENEEA. CDR3 length equals 13 residues. Unmatched junction bases numbered 0, after V lost 0 bases and J lost 10 bases. The CDR3 DNA follows: TGTGCCAGCAGCTTAGATAGCGGGGGGGAGCAGTTCTTC. It encodes CASSLDSGGEQFF.

This chain joins TRBV18 and TRBJ2-6, with no clear D. CDR3 length: 16 amino acids. With 3 bases removed from V and 0 bases from J, the gap between germline ends came to 9 bases. Germline assignment: CDR1 KGHSH and CDR2 LQKENI. The CDR3 loop is CASSPLQISGANVLTF. The CDR3 DNA reads as TGTGCCAGCTCACCTCTCCAAATCTCTGGGGCCAACGTCCTGACTTTC.

This clone has more than one count but fewer than ten. The V gene is TRBV29-1, the J gene TRBJ1-1, with D possibly matching TRBD1 (5 bases). The germline CDR1 and CDR2 sequences are SQVTM and ANQGSEA. The V end lost 3 bases, the J end lost 3 bases, and 14 bases lay between the germline ends. This CDR3 contains 14 residues. CDR3 region: CSVDGGGGDTEAFF. The CDR3 nucleotides are TGCAGCGTTGACGGAGGTGGGGGTGACACTGAAGCTTTCTTT.

A word on this clone: The same CDR3 arises from other DNA sequences in this sample as well. This chain links TRBV28 with TRBJ1-2; D is unresolved. Per germline, CDR1 MDHEN and CDR2 SYDVKM. V gave up 4 bases and J gave up 7 bases, with 4 bases separating them. The CDR3 runs 10 residues. Written as DNA, the CDR3 is TGTGCCAGCAGTTCTGTTGGCTACACCTTC. The encoded protein is CASSSVGYTF.

The chain carries TRBV5-5 and TRBJ1-6; D unclear. The CDR3 contains 13 residues. The germline CDR1 and CDR2 sequences are SGHKS and YYEKEE (reference sequence). The V end lost 0 bases, the J end lost 10 bases, and 8 bases lay between the germline ends. The CDR3 DNA reads TGTGCCAGCAGCTTGGAGGTTTACTCACCCCTCCACTTT. Translation gives CASSLEVYSPLHF.

This rearrangement joins TRBV19 to TRBJ1-1; the D gene is possibly TRBD1 (6 bases). The CDR3 has 15 amino acids. V was clipped by 2 bases and J by 7 bases, with 17 bases between them. Germline-derived CDR1 and CDR2 are LNHDA and SQIVND (reference sequence). CDR3 residues: CASSIKQDSFLEAFF. CDR3 DNA: TGTGCCAGTAGTATAAAGCAGGACAGCTTCCTTGAAGCTTTCTTT.

This clone was detected only once. V usage is TRBV14 and J usage is TRBJ2-7; the D gene is possibly TRBD2 (5 bases). This CDR3 contains 14 residues. Germline V gene lookup returns CDR1 SGHDN and CDR2 FVKESK. The V end was cut by 2 bases, the J end by 7 bases, with 15 bases between. CDR3 DNA sequence: TGTGCCAGCAGCCAACTAGCTCCAGGCAGTGAGCAGTACTTC. Translated, it gives CASSQLAPGSEQYF.

V gene TRBV19 combines with J gene TRBJ1-1; no clear D. The germline V gene has CDR1 LNHDA and CDR2 SQIVND (reference sequence). V was pared by 6 bases and J by 5 bases, with 19 bases between. The CDR3 spans 15 residues. Here the CDR3 DNA reads TGTGCCAGTAGAGACCGGACGGGGAGAAGGACTGAAGCTTTCTTT. Protein sequence: CASRDRTGRRTEAFF.

The chain couples TRBV3-1 (or the pseudogene TRBV3-2) to TRBJ2-1; 8 bases map to TRBD2. The CDR3 is 15 residues long. V trimming: 2 bases; J trimming: 10 bases; junction bases outside the gene matches: 10. CDR1 is LGHDT, CDR2 YNNKEL, per germline (reference sequence). The CDR3 coding sequence is TGTGCCAGCAGCCAACAGACCGGGACTAGTGGCGAGCAGTTCTTC. Encoded protein: CASSQQTGTSGEQFF.

The CDR3 protein is CATKGQANTEAFF. The CDR3 nucleotides are TGTGCCACCAAGGGACAGGCGAACACTGAAGCTTTCTTT. The chain uses TRBV19 and TRBJ1-1, with 8 positions matching TRBD1. The CDR3 loop spans 13 amino acids. The ends lost 10 bases at V and 1 base at J; junction bases unmatched: 5. In germline, CDR1 is LNHDA, CDR2 SQIVND (reference sequence). The full variable domain, completed using reference TRBV19 and TRBJ1-1, is DGGITQSPKYLFRKEGQNVTLSCEQNLNHDAMYWYRQDPGQGLRLIYYSQIVNDFQKGDIAEGYSVSREKKESFPLTVTSAQKNPTAFYLCATKGQANTEAFFGQGTRLTVV.

V gene TRBV9 combines with J gene TRBJ1-6; D is undetermined. The CDR3 covers 14 residues. In germline, CDR1 is SGDLS, CDR2 YYNGEE. Trimming pared 4 bases from V and 7 bases from J, leaving 12 bases between. Written as DNA, the CDR3 is TGTGCCAGCAGCCCGGGAGAGTACAATTCACCCCTCCACTTT. Its translation is CASSPGEYNSPLHF.

CDR3 in DNA: TGTGCCAGCTCACCAACAGGAGGTCTAGGCTACGAGCAGTACTTC. It is translated as CASSPTGGLGYEQYF. This rearrangement joins TRBV18 to TRBJ2-7; D is possibly TRBD1 or TRBD2 (5 bases each). The CDR3 covers 15 residues. The germline CDR1 and CDR2 sequences are KGHSH and LQKENI. V was clipped by 2 bases and J by 3 bases, with 14 bases between them.

CDR3 nucleotides: TGTGCCAGTAGTTATACTAGCGTTGATGGTACCCAGTACTTC. This codes for CASSYTSVDGTQYF. V usage is TRBV19 and J usage is TRBJ2-5, with 7 positions matching TRBD2. Germline values: CDR1 LNHDA, CDR2 SQIVND (reference sequence). This CDR3 region has 14 residues. The ends lost 5 bases at V and 8 bases at J; junction bases unmatched: 11.